This TCR beta chain was retrieved from a study of cytomegalovirus exposure and HLA in healthy donors. The CDR3 sequence is 15 residues long. The germline V gene has CDR1 KGHSH and CDR2 LQKENI. Trimming at V came to 3 bases and at J to 2 bases, leaving 7 bases not matched to a gene. The PCR had 60 Vbeta and 13 Jbeta primers. Generated by immunoSEQ multiplex PCR, the TCRdb table keeps only in-frame clones and is missing some. The table shows roughly 230,000 clones, with around 90% occurring only once. Regarding this clone: Its target is not known.

The study's findings and limits: The authors considered a cluster of highly shared sequence variants likely to be a sequencing artifact. Researchers had no immune exposure information except CMV serostatus available. Reported results showed that the classifier diagnosed cytomegalovirus status with high specificity and sensitivity. In vitro experiments confirmed that three CMV-associated chains were specific for CMV antigens.

Sequences were obtained from PBMCs. This chain uses TRBV18 with TRBJ2-7, with TRBD2 matching over 7 bases. This sequence was found in a girl aged 2-15 years in good health and CMV-seronegative. The CDR3 loop reads CASSPPPGTTYEQYF. As DNA, the CDR3 is TGTGCCAGCTCACCCCCGCCCGGGACTACCTACGAGCAGTACTTC.